This TCR beta chain was captured in a study of blood T cell repertoires in COVID-19. Overall study: Specimens from acute and convalescent COVID-19 originated in the United States, Italy and Spain. PBMCs, B-cell-depleted T cells, or T cells were the source of the cDNA or gDNA that made up the material.

Authors' methods: Estimated nucleated cell counts came from reference gene primer amplification. The repertoire was sequenced with immunoSEQ multiplex PCR; TCRdb's copy has only in-frame clones and lacks some. Clone size and V and J calls were adopted from that table, with D and trimming inferred from the DNA. The profile covers some 270,000 clones, with around nine tenths appearing a single time and less than 2.5% taken by the ten largest. V gave up 7 bases and J gave up 5 bases, with 17 bases separating them. The germline V gene encodes CDR1 SNHLY and CDR2 FYNNEI. There are 14 residues in the CDR3.

What was sequenced was peripheral blood. This receptor was obtained from a man between 45 and 60 years old with acute or convalescent COVID-19. The chain combines TRBV2 with TRBJ2-5, with D possibly matching TRBD2 (6 bases). CDR3 region: CASTLMGGSETQYF. DNA for the CDR3: TGTGCCAGCACCTTGATGGGGGGATCGGAGACCCAGTACTTC.